The 4 T cell receptor beta chains below were found in one sample sequenced in a study of identical twins. TCRdb re-called the 5' RACE reads through MiXCR, storing one row per CDR3 protein. The sample gives 500,000 or so distinct CDR3 sequences, approximately 14% of which show up once; about 0.52% is in the top ten. These data were likewise used in another study, on yellow fever vaccine responses in identical twins.

Sequences were obtained from CD4+ T cells sorted from blood. The receptors come from a woman under 30 in good health.

This clonotype was counted only a few times. The V gene is TRBV6-1, the J gene TRBJ2-2, with D perhaps TRBD2 (5 bases). V dropped 6 bases and J dropped 1 base, with 12 bases sitting between them. This CDR3 is built from 15 residues. The germline V gene encodes CDR1 MNHNS and CDR2 SASEGT. The CDR3 nucleotides are TGTGCCAGCAGGGGTTTTGGAGGGAACACCGGGGAGCTGTTTTTT. The encoded protein is CASRGFGGNTGELFF.

This chain links TRBV19 with TRBJ1-1; 9 bases are shared with TRBD1. V shed 4 bases, J shed 3 bases, and the junction held 3 bases outside the gene matches. The CDR3 has 14 amino acids. CDR1 LNHDA and CDR2 SQIVND come from the germline V gene (reference sequence). For the CDR3, the DNA is TGTGCCAGTAGTAAACAGGGGGCCTACACTGAAGCTTTCTTT. Its translation is CASSKQGAYTEAFF. The full variable domain, with the rest looked up from reference TRBV19 and TRBJ1-1, is DGGITQSPKYLFRKEGQNVTLSCEQNLNHDAMYWYRQDPGQGLRLIYYSQIVNDFQKGDIAEGYSVSREKKESFPLTVTSAQKNPTAFYLCASSKQGAYTEAFFGQGTRLTVV.

Only a few counts were recorded for this clonotype. The V call is TRBV15, the J call TRBJ2-7, with D unclear. The V and J ends lost 4 bases and 4 bases respectively, with 17 bases between them. The CDR3 consists of 15 residues. The germline V gene encodes CDR1 LNHNV and CDR2 YYDKDF (reference sequence). The CDR3 region has the DNA TGTGCCACCAGCATCCCAGTGCTCTCAATTTACGAGCAGTACTTC. Translation gives CATSIPVLSIYEQYF.

This clonotype came up a few times. This rearrangement joins TRBV7-9 to TRBJ1-1; the D is unclear. The CDR3 has 13 residues. In germline, CDR1 is SEHNR, CDR2 FQNEAQ (reference sequence). V was cut by 5 bases and J by 5 bases, with 12 bases left in between. The CDR3 spells CASSPLGGTEAFF. The CDR3 DNA is TGTGCCAGCAGCCCACTTGGAGGAACTGAAGCTTTCTTT.